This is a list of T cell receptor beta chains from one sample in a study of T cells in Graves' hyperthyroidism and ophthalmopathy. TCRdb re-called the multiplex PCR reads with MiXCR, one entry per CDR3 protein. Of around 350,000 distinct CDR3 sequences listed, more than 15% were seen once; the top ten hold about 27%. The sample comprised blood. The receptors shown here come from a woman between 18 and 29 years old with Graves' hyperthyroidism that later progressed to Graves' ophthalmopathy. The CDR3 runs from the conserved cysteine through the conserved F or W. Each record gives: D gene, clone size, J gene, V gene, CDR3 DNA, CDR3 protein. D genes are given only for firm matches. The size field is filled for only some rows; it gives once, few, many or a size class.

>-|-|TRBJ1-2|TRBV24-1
TGTGCCACCAGTGACCCTGTAAAGGGTGGCTACACCTTC
CATSDPVKGGYTF
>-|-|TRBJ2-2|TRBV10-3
TGTGCCATCACTACAGGGGTCGGGGGCACCGGGGAGCTGTTTTTT
CAITTGVGGTGELFF
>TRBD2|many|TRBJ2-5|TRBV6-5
TGTGCCAGCAGTTACGGGACTAGCGGTTTTCAAGAGACCCAGTACTTC
CASSYGTSGFQETQYF
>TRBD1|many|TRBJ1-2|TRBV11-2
TGTGCCAGCAGCTTAATTGGACAGGAGAGGGTTCTGGATGGCTACACCTTC
CASSLIGQERVLDGYTF
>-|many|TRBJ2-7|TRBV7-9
TGTGCCAGCAGCCAAGACACAATCCCACTCGACGAGCAGTACTTC
CASSQDTIPLDEQYF
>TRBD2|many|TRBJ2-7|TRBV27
TGTGCCAGCAGTCTCCGACTAGCGGGAGTCTACGAGCAGTACTTC
CASSLRLAGVYEQYF
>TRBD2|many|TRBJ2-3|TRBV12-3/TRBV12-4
TGTGCCAGCAGCCTGAACAGGAGGGGCCTGGTGCCAAGCGGGAGAAGCACAGATACGCAGTATTTT
CASSLNRRGLVPSGRSTDTQYF
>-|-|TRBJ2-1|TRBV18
TGTGCCAGCTCACCAGGTTTTGGAGTGGGAGTTGCTGAGCAGTTCTTC
CASSPGFGVGVAEQFF
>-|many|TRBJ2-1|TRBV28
TGTGCCAGCAGCCCCTCCTTTAGCCTTCCCTACAATGAGCAGTTCTTC
CASSPSFSLPYNEQFF
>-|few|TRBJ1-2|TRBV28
TGTGCCAGCAGTCTCCTCAGAACTAACTATGGCTACACCTTC
CASSLLRTNYGYTF
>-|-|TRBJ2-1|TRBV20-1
TGCAGTGCTAGAGATCGGCTTCCTACTTACAATGAGCAGTTCTTC
CSARDRLPTYNEQFF
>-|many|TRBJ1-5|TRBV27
TGTGCCAGCAGTTTGGGCAGGTCTGGGCCCCAGCATTTT
CASSLGRSGPQHF
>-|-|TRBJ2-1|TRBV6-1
TGTGCCAGCGGCCGGAGCCCTGAGCAGTTCTTC
CASGRSPEQFF
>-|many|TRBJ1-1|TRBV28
TGTGCCAGCAGTTTACCTATGAGCACTGAAGCTTTCTTT
CASSLPMSTEAFF
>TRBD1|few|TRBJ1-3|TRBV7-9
TGTGCCAGCAGCCGAGACAGGGGGATCGGAAACACCATATATTTT
CASSRDRGIGNTIYF
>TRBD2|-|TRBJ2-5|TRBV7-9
TGTGCCAGCAGCTTAGGTAGCGGGGGCCCCTTCCAAGAGACCCAGTACTTC
CASSLGSGGPFQETQYF
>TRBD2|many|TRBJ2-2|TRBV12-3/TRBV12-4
TGTGCCAGCAGTTTAACGGTAGAACTCTCAACCTTTGTGGGACTAGCGGGGAACACCGGGGAGCTGTTTTTT
CASSLTVELSTFVGLAGNTGELFF
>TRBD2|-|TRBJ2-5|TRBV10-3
TGTGCCATCAGTGGCGGGGGAGGTGAGACCCAGTACTTC
CAISGGGGETQYF
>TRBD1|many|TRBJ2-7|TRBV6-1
TGTGCCAGCAAACCAAACTCTCCGGGACAGGGGATCTACGAGCAGTACTTC
CASKPNSPGQGIYEQYF
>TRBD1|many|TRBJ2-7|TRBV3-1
TGTGCCAGCAGCCACGGCAGGGGGCCCTCCTACGAGCAGTACTTC
CASSHGRGPSYEQYF
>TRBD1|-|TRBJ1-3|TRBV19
TGTGCCAGTAGTATCGGGACAGAAGGAAACACCATATATTTT
CASSIGTEGNTIYF
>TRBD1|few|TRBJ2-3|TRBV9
TGTGCCAGCAGCGGGGGGCAGGGGGCGGTCACAGATACGCAGTATTTT
CASSGGQGAVTDTQYF
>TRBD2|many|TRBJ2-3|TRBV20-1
TGCAGTGCTAGAAGAACCGGACTAGCGCTAAGCACAGATACGCAGTATTTT
CSARRTGLALSTDTQYF
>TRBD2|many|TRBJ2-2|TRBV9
TGTGCCAGCAGCGTAGGGACTAGCGGGAGCCCCGGGGAGCTGTTTTTT
CASSVGTSGSPGELFF
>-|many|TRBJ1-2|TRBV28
TGTGCCAGCAGTCACGTGTCCGGCTACACCTTC
CASSHVSGYTF
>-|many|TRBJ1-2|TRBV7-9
TGTGCCAGCAGTCCTATTCAGGGCTATGGCTACACCTTC
CASSPIQGYGYTF
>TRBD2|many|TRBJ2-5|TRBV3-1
TGTGCCAGCAGCCAAGGGACTAGCGGGCACTCGCCGTACCAAGAGACCCAGTACTTC
CASSQGTSGHSPYQETQYF
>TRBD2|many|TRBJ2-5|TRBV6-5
TGTGCCAGCAGTTACGGACTAGCGAGGGGGGTTTCCAGGGAGGAGACCCAGTACTTC
CASSYGLARGVSREETQYF
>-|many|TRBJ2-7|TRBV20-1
TGCAGTGCTAGAGAGTTACGGGGGACGGGCTACGAGCAGTACTTC
CSARELRGTGYEQYF
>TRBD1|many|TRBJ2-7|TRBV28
TGTGCCAGCAGTTTATCGCCGGGGACAGGGACCATCTACGAGCAGTACTTC
CASSLSPGTGTIYEQYF
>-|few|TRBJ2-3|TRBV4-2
TGTGCCAGCAGCCAAGCCCAGACAGGCGGCACAGATACGCAGTATTTT
CASSQAQTGGTDTQYF
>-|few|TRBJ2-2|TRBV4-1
TGCGCCAGCAGGAGTGGGGCTGGGCTGGGGACCGGGGAGCTGTTTTTT
CASRSGAGLGTGELFF
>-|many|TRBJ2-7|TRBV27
TGTGCCAGCCGCGTCCGCGAGACATATTCCTACGAGCAGTACTTC
CASRVRETYSYEQYF
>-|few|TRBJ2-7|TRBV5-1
TGCGCCAGCAGCGAAGGGACGGCCTACGAGCAGTACTTC
CASSEGTAYEQYF
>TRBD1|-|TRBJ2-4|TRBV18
TGTGCCAGCTCATTACAGGGGCTAGACATTCAGTACTTC
CASSLQGLDIQYF
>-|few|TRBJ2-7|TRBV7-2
TGTGCCAGCAGCTTAGACGTGACTATGACCTACGAGCAGTACTTC
CASSLDVTMTYEQYF
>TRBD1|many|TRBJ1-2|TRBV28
TGTGCCAGCAGGGGGACAGGGACAGCAGCGTCGTATGGCTACACCTTC
CASRGTGTAASYGYTF
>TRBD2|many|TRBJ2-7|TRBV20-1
TGCAGTGCTGAAACTAGCGGAGGGGACGGTGAGCAGTACTTC
CSAETSGGDGEQYF
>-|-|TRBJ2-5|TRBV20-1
TGCAGTGCTATTGAGACAGGCGCACTATGGAACTTC
CSAIETGALWNF
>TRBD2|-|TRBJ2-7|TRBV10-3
TGTGCCATCAGTGAAATACTAGCGGGAGATCTCGGCCACGAGCAGTACTTC
CAISEILAGDLGHEQYF
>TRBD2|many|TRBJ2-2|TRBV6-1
TGTGCCAGCAGTGGAGGACCGGGACTAGCGAACACCGGGGAGCTGTTTTTT
CASSGGPGLANTGELFF
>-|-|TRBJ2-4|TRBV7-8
TGTGCCAGCAGCTCCCGGACAGGGAGGGTTAGCGGGGAAAACATTCAGTACTTC
CASSSRTGRVSGENIQYF